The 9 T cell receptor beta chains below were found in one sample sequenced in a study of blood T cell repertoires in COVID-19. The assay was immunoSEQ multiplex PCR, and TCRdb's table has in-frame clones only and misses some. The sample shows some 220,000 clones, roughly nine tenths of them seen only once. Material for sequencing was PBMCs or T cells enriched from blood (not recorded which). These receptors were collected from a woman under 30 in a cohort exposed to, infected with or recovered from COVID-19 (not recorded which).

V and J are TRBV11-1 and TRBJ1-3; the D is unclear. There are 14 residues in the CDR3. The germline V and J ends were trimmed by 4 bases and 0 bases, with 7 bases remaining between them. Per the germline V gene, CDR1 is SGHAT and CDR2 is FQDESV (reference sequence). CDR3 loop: CASSSLVSGNTIYF. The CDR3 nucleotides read TGTGCCAGCAGCTCTCTCGTCTCTGGAAACACCATATATTTT.

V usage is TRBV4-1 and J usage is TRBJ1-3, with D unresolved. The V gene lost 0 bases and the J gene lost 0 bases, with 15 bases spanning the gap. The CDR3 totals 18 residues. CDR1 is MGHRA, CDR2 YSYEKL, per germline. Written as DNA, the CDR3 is TGCGCCAGCAGCCAAGATCGCCCAATTCTATCCTCTGGAAACACCATATATTTT. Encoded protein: CASSQDRPILSSGNTIYF.

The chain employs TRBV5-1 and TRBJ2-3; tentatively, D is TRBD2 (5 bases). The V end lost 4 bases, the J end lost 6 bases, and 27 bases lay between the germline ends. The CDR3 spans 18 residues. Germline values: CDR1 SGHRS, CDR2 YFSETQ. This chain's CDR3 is CASSPAGATTGIRDTQYF. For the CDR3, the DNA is TGCGCCAGCAGCCCCGCGGGTGCGACTACGGGGATAAGGGATACGCAGTATTTT.

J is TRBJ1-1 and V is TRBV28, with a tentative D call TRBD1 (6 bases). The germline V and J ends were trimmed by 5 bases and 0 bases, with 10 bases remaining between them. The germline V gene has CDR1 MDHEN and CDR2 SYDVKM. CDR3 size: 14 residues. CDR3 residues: CASSKGGLNTEAFF. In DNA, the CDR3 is TGTGCCAGCAGTAAAGGGGGTCTGAACACTGAAGCTTTCTTT.

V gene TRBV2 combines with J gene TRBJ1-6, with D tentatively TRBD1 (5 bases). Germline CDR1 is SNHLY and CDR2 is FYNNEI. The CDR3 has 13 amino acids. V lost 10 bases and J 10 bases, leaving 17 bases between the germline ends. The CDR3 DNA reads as TGTGCCACGATGAGACAGTTGGGCTCACCCCTCCACTTT. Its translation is CATMRQLGSPLHF.

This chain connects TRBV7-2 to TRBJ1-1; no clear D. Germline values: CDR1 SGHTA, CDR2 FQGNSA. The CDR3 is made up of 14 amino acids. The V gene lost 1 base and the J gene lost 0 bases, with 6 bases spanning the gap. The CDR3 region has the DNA TGTGCCAGCAGCTTAGGCCCAGTGAACACTGAAGCTTTCTTT. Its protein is CASSLGPVNTEAFF.

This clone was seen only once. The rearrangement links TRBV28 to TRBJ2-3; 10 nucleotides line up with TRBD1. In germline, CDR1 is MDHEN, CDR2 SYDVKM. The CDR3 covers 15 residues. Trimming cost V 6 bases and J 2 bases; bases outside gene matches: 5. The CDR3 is CASRPGTGDTDTQYF. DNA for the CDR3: TGTGCCAGCAGACCCGGGACAGGGGACACAGATACGCAGTATTTT. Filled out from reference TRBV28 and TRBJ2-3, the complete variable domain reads DVKVTQSSRYLVKRTGEKVFLECVQDMDHENMFWYRQDPGLGLRLIYFSYDVKMKEKGDIPEGYSVSREKKERFSLILESASTNQTSMYLCASRPGTGDTDTQYFGPGTRLTVL.

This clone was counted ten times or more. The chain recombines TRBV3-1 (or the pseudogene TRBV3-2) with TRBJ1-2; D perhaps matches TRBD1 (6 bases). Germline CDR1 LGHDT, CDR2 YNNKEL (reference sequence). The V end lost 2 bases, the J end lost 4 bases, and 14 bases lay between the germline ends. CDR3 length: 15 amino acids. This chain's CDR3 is CASSQKASRGYGYTF. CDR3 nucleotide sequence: TGTGCCAGCAGCCAAAAGGCTTCCAGGGGCTATGGCTACACCTTC.

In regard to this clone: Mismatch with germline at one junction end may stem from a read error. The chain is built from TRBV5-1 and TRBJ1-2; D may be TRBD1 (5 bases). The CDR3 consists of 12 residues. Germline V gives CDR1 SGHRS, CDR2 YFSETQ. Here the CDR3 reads CASRAGNYGYTF. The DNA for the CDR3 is TGCGCAAGCAGGGCAGGGAACTATGGCTACACCTTC.